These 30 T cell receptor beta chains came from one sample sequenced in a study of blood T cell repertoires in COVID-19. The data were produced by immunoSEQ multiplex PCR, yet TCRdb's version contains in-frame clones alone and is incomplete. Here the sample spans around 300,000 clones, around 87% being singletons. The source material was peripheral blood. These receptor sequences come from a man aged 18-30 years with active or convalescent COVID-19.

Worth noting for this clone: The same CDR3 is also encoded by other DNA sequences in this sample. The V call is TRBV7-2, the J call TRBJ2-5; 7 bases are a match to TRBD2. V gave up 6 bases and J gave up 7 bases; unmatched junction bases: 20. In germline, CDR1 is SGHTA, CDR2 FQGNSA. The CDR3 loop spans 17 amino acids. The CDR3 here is CASSFLGEGGTYGTQYF. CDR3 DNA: TGTGCCAGCAGTTTTCTCGGGGAGGGCGGGACCTACGGGACCCAGTACTTC.

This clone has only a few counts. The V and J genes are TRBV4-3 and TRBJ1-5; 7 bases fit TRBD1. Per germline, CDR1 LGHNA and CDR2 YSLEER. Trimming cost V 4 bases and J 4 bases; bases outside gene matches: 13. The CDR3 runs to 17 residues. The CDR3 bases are TGCGCCAGCAGCCCGACGGTTCCGGGACAGCTTAATCAGCCCCAGCATTTT. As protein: CASSPTVPGQLNQPQHF.

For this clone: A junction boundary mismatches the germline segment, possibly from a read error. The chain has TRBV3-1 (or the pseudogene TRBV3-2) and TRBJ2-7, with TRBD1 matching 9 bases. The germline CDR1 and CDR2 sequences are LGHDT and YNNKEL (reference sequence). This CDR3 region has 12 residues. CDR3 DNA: TGTGCCAGCAGCCATCCGGGACAGGGACGGGACTTC. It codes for CASSHPGQGRDF.

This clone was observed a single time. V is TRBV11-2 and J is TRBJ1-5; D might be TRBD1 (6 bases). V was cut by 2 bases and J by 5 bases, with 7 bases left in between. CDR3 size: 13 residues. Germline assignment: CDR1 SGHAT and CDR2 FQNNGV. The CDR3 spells CASSLRTDQPQHF. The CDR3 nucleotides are TGTGCCAGCAGCTTAAGGACAGATCAGCCCCAGCATTTT.

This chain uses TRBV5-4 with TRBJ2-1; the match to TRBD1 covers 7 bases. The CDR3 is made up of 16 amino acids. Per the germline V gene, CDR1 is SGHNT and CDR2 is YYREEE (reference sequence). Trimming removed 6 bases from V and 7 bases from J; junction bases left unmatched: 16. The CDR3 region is CASNPQGDRLWNEQFF. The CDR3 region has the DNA TGTGCCAGCAACCCCCAGGGGGACAGACTTTGGAATGAGCAGTTCTTC.

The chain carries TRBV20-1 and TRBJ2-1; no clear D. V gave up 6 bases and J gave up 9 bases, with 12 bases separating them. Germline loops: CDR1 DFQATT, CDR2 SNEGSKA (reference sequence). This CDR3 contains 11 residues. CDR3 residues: CSAVEYGEQFF. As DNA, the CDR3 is TGCAGTGCCGTTGAGTACGGTGAGCAGTTCTTC.

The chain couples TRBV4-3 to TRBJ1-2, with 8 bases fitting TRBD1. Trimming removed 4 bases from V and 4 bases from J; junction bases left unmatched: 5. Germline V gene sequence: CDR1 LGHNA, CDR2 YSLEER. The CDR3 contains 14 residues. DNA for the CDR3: TGCGCCAGCAGCCCGGACAGGGAGGGCTATGGCTACACCTTC. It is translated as CASSPDREGYGYTF.

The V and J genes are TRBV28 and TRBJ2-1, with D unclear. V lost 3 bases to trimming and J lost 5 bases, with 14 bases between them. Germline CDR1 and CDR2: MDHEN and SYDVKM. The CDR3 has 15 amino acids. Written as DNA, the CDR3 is TGTGCCAGCAGTTTGGAAATAGCACGGGACAATGAGCAGTTCTTC. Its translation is CASSLEIARDNEQFF.

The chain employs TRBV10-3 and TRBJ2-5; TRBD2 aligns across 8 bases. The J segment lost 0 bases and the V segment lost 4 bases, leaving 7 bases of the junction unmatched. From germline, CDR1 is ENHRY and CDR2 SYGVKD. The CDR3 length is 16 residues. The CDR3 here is CAISGAGGAHQETQYF. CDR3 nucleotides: TGTGCCATCAGTGGGGCCGGGGGGGCACACCAAGAGACCCAGTACTTC.

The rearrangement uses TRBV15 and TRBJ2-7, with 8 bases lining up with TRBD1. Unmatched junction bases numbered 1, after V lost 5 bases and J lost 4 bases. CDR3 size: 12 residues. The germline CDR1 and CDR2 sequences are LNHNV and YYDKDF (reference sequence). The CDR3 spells CATSGQGYEQYF. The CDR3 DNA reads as TGTGCCACCAGCGGACAGGGATACGAGCAGTACTTC.

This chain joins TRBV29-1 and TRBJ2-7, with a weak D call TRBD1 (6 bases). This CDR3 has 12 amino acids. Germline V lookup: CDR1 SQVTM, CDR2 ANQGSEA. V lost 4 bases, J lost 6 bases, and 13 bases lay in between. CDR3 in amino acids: CSVGQGRAEQYF. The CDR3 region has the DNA TGCAGCGTTGGGCAGGGGAGAGCCGAGCAGTACTTC.

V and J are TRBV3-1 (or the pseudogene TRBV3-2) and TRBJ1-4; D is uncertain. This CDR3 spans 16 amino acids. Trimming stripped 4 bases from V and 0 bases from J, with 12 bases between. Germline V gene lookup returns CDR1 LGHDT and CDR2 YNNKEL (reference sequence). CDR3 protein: CASSPVSGATNEKLFF. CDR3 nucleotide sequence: TGTGCCAGCAGCCCCGTTAGCGGAGCAACTAATGAAAAACTGTTTTTT.

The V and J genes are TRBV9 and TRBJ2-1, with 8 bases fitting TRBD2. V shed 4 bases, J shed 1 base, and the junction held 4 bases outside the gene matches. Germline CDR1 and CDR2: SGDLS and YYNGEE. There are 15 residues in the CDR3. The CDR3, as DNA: TGTGCCAGCAGCCCAGCGGGGGTTTCCTACAATGAGCAGTTCTTC. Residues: CASSPAGVSYNEQFF.

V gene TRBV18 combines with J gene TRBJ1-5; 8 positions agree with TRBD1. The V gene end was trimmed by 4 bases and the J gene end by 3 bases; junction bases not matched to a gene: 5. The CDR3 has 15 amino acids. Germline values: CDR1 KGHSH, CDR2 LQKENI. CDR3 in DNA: TGTGCCAGCTCACAGGGGACAGGAAACAATCAGCCCCAGCATTTT. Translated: CASSQGTGNNQPQHF.

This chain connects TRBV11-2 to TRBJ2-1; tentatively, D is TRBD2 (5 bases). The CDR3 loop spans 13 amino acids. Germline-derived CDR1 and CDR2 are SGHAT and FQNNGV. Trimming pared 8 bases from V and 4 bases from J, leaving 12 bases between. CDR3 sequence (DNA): TGTGCCAGCCGGGATAGCAGTTACAATGAGCAGTTCTTC. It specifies CASRDSSYNEQFF.

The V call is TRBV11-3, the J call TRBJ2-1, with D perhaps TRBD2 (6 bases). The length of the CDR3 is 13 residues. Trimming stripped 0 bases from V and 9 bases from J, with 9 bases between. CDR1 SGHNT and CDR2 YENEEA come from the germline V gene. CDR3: CASSLDGGSEQFF. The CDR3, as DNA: TGTGCCAGCAGCTTAGACGGGGGATCTGAGCAGTTCTTC.

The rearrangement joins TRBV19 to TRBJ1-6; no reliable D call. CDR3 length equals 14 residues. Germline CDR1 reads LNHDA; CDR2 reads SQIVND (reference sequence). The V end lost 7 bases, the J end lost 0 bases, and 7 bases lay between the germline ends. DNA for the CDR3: TGTGCCAGTAATTCCAACTCCTATAATTCACCCCTCCACTTT. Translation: CASNSNSYNSPLHF.

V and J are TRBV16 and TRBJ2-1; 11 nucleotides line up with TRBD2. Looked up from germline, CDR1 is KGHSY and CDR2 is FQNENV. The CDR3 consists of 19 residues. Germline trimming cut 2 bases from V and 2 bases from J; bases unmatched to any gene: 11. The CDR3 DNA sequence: TGTGCCAGCAGCCAAGGCCGACTAGCGGGAACGCCTCCCTACAATGAGCAGTTCTTC. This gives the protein CASSQGRLAGTPPYNEQFF.

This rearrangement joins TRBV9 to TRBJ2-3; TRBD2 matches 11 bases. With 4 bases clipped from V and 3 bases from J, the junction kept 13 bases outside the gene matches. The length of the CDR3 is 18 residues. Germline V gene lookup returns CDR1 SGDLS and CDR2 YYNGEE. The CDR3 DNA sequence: TGTGCCAGCAGCACACGACTAGCGGGACTACTAGCGACAGATACGCAGTATTTT. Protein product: CASSTRLAGLLATDTQYF. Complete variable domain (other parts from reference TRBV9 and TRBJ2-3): DSGVTQTPKHLITATGQRVTLRCSPRSGDLSVYWYQQSLDQGLQFLIQYYNGEERAKGNILERFSAQQFPDLHSELNLSSLELGDSALYFCASSTRLAGLLATDTQYFGPGTRLTVL.

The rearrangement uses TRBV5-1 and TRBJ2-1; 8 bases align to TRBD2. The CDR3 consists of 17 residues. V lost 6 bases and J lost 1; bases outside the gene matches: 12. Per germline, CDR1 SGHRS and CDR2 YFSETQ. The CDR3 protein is CASTSKFSGASYNEQFF. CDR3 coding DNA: TGCGCCAGCACCTCAAAATTTAGCGGGGCTTCCTACAATGAGCAGTTCTTC. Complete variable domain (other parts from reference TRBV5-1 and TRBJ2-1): KAGVTQTPRYLIKTRGQQVTLSCSPISGHRSVSWYQQTPGQGLQFLFEYFSETQRNKGNFPGRFSGRQFSNSRSEMNVSTLELGDSALYLCASTSKFSGASYNEQFFGPGTRLTVL.

As DNA, the CDR3 is TGCGCCAGCAGCTTGGAGTCTAGCGGGCCCACAGATACGCAGTATTTT. Encoded protein: CASSLESSGPTDTQYF. The chain joins TRBV5-1 to TRBJ2-3, with 8 nucleotides matching TRBD2. Losses at the gene ends were 0 bases for V and 2 bases for J; bases not matched to a gene: 5. CDR3 length equals 16 residues. The germline V gene has CDR1 SGHRS and CDR2 YFSETQ. Combining the CDR3 with reference TRBV5-1 and TRBJ2-3 gives the whole variable domain KAGVTQTPRYLIKTRGQQVTLSCSPISGHRSVSWYQQTPGQGLQFLFEYFSETQRNKGNFPGRFSGRQFSNSRSEMNVSTLELGDSALYLCASSLESSGPTDTQYFGPGTRLTVL.

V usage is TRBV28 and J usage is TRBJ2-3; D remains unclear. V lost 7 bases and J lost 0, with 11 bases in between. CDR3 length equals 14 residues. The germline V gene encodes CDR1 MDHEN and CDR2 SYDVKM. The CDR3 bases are TGTGCCAGCAACACACCATCTAGCACAGATACGCAGTATTTT. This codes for CASNTPSSTDTQYF.

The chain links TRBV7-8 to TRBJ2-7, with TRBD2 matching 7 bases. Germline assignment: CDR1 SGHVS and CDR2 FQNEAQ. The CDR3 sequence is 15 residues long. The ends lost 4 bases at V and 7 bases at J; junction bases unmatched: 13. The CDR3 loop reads CASSSRGGRLWEQYF. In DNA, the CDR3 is TGTGCCAGCAGCTCTAGGGGAGGGCGATTGTGGGAGCAGTACTTC.

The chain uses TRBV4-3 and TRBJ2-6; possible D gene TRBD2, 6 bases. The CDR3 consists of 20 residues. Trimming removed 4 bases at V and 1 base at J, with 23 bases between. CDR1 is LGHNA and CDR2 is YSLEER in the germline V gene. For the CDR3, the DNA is TGCGCCAGCAGCCCCCCGTTCCACGGGAGCGTAAATTCTGGGGCCAACGTCCTGACTTTC. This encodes CASSPPFHGSVNSGANVLTF.

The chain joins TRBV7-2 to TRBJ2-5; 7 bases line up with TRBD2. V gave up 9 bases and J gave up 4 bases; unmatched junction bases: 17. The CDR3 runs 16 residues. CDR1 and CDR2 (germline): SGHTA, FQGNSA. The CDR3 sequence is CASTGAGGYSRETQYF. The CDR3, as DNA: TGTGCCAGTACCGGGGCCGGGGGGTACTCTCGAGAGACCCAGTACTTC.

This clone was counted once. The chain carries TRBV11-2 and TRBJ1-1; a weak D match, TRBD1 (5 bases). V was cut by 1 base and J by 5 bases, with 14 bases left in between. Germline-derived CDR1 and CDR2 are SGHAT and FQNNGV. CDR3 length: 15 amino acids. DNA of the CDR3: TGTGCCAGCAGCTTAGGGGGAGGGGTGGGGACTGAAGCTTTCTTT. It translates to CASSLGGGVGTEAFF. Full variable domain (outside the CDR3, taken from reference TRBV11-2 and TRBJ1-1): EAGVAQSPRYKIIEKRQSVAFWCNPISGHATLYWYQQILGQGPKLLIQFQNNGVVDDSQLPKDRFSAERLKGVDSTLKIQPAKLEDSAVYLCASSLGGGVGTEAFFGQGTRLTVV.

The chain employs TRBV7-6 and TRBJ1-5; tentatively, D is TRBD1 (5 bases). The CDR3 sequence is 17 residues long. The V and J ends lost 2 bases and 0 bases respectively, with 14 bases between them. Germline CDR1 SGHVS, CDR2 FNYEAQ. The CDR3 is CASSLRAGPYSNQPQHF. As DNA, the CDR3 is TGTGCCAGCAGCTTACGTGCAGGGCCTTATAGCAATCAGCCCCAGCATTTT.

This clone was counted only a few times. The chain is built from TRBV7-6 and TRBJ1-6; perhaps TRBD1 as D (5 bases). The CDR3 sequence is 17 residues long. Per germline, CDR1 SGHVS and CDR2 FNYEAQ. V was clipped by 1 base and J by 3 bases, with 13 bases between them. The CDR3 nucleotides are TGTGCCAGCAGCTTAGGGAGGGGCGGAAGCTATAATTCACCCCTCCACTTT. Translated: CASSLGRGGSYNSPLHF.

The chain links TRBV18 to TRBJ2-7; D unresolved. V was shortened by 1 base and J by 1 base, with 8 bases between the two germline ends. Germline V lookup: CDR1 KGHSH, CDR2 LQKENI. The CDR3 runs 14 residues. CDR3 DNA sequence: TGTGCCAGCTCACCACTTCCTCAGTCCTACGAGCAGTACTTC. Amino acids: CASSPLPQSYEQYF.

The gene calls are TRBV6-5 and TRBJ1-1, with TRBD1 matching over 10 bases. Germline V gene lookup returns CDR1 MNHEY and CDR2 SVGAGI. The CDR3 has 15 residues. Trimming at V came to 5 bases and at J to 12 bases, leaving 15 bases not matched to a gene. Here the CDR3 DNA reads TGTGCCAGCAGTCCCCGAGGGACAGGGGTGGTTCGGACTTTCTTT. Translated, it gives CASSPRGTGVVRTFF.